The clone carrying this T cell receptor (beta chain) is a singleton in its sample. Its antigen is unidentified. The PCR employed 60 Vbeta primers together with 13 Jbeta primers. This table comes from immunoSEQ multiplex PCR, and its TCRdb copy is limited to in-frame clones, with some not included. The sample consists of 110,000 or so clones, about 70% of them appearing once. The sample belongs to a study of cytomegalovirus exposure and HLA in healthy donors. General observations from the study: Association with HLA alleles at 0.05 false discovery rate was found for some 18,000 TCR beta sequences in a later analysis. Accounts indicate the classifier identified cytomegalovirus status with strong specificity and sensitivity.

This CDR3 is built from 15 residues. The V segment lost 1 base and the J segment 4 bases; nucleotides outside the gene matches: 6. Germline CDR1 SEHNR, CDR2 FQNEAQ (reference sequence). The rearrangement joins TRBV7-9 to TRBJ2-5; 7 bases line up with TRBD1. The specimen sequenced was PBMCs. This clonotype was obtained from a human donor in good health. CDR3 nucleotides: TGTGCCAGCAGCTTAGACGGGACAGAAGGAGAGACCCAGTACTTC. This sequence encodes CASSLDGTEGETQYF.